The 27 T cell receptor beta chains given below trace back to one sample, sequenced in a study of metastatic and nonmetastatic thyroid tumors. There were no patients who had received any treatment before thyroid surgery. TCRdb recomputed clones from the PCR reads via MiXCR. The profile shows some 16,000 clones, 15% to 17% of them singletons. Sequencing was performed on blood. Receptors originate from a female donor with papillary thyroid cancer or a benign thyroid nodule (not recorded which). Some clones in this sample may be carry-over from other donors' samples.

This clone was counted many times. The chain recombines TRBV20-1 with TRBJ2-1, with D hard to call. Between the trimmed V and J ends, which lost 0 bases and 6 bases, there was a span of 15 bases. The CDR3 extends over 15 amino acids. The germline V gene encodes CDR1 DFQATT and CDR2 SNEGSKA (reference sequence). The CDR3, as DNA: TGCAGTGCTAGAGATCTCGGGCGGTCTGGCAATGAGCAGTTCTTC. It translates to CSARDLGRSGNEQFF.

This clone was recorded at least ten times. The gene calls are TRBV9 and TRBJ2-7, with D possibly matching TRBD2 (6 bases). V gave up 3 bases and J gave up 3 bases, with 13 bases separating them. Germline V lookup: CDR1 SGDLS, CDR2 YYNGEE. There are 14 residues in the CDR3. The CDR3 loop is CASSGGLASYEQYF. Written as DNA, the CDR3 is TGTGCCAGCAGCGGGGGACTCGCTAGCTACGAGCAGTACTTC.

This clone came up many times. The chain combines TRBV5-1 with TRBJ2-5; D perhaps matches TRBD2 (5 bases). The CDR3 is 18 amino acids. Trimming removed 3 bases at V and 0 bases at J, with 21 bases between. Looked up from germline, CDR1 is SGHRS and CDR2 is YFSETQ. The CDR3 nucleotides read TGCGCCAGCAGCTCGAGGGTTCCGAGAAATGGGTACCAAGAGACCCAGTACTTC. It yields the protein CASSSRVPRNGYQETQYF.

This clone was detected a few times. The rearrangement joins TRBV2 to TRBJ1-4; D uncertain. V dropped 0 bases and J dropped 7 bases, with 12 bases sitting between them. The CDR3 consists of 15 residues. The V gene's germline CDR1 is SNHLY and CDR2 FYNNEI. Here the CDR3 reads CASSEAPGEVEKLFF. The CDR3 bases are TGTGCCAGCAGTGAAGCTCCGGGTGAAGTTGAAAAACTGTTTTTT.

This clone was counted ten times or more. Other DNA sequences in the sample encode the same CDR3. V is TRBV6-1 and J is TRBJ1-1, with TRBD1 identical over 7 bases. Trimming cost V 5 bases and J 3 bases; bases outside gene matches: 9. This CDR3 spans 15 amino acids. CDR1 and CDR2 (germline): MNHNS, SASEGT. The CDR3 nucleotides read TGTGCCAGCAGTAATAGGCCGACAGGGTACACTGAAGCTTTCTTT. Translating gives CASSNRPTGYTEAFF.

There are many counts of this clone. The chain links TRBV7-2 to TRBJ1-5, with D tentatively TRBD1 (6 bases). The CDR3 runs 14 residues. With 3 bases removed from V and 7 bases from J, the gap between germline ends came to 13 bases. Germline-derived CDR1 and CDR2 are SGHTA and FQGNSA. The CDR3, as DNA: TGTGCCAGCAGCTTTGGGGGGCAGGGGCAGCCCCAGCATTTT. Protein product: CASSFGGQGQPQHF.

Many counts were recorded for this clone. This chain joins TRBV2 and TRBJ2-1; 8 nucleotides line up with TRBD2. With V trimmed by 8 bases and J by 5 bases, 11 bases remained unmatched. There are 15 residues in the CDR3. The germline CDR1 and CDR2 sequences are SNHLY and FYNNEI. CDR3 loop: CASSGGSGRNNEQFF. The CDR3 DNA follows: TGTGCCAGCTCGGGGGGGAGCGGGAGAAACAATGAGCAGTTCTTC.

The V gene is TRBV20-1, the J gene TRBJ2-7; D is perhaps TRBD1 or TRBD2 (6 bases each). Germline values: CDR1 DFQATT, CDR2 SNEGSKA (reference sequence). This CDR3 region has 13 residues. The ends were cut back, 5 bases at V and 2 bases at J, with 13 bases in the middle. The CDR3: CSAGTGGTYEQYF. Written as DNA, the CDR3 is TGCAGTGCTGGAACCGGGGGCACCTACGAGCAGTACTTC.

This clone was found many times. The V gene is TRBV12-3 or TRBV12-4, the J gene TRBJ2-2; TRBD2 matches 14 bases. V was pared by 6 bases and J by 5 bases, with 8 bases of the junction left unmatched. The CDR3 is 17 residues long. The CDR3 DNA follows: TGTGCCAGCAGCCTCGGGACTAGCGGGGGTTCTACCGGGGAGCTGTTTTTT. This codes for CASSLGTSGGSTGELFF.

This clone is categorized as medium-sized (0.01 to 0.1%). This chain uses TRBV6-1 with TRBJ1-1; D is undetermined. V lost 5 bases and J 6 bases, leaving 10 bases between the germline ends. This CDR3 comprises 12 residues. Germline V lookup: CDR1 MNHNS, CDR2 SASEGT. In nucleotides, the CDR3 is TGTGCCAGCAGTCTCACACGGGCTGAAGCTTTCTTT. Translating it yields CASSLTRAEAFF.

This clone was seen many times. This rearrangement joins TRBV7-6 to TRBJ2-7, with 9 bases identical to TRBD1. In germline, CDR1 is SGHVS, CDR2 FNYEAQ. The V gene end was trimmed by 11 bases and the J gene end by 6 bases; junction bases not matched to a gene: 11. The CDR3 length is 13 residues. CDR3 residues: CAVSAVQGAEQYF. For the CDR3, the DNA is TGTGCCGTCTCAGCCGTACAGGGGGCCGAGCAGTACTTC.

The DNA of the CDR3 is TGTGCCAGCAGCGCAGTAGCGGAGCGCACAGATACGCAGTATTTT. Protein product: CASSAVAERTDTQYF. The V gene is TRBV6-4, the J gene TRBJ2-3; weak D call: TRBD2 (6 bases). V shed 6 bases and J shed 1 base, with 14 bases lying between them. The CDR3 runs 15 residues. From germline, CDR1 is MRHNA and CDR2 SNTAGT.

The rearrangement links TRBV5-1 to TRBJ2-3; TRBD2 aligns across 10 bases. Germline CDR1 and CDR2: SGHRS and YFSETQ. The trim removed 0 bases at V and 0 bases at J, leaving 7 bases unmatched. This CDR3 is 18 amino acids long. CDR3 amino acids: CASSLALLAGVSTDTQYF. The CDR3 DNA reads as TGCGCCAGCAGCTTGGCACTTCTAGCGGGGGTTAGCACAGATACGCAGTATTTT.

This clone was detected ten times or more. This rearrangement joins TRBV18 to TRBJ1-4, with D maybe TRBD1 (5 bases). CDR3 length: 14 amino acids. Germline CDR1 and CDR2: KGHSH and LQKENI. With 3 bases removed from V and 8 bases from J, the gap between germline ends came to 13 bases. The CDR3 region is CASSPGGDKEKLFF. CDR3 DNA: TGTGCCAGCTCACCGGGGGGTGATAAGGAAAAACTGTTTTTT.

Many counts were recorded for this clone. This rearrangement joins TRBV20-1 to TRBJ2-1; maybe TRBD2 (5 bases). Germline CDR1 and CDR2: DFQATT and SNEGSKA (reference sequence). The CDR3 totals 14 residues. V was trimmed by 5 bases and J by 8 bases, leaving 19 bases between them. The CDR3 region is CSAPGKGYMDEQFF. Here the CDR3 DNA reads TGCAGTGCTCCCGGGAAGGGTTATATGGATGAGCAGTTCTTC.

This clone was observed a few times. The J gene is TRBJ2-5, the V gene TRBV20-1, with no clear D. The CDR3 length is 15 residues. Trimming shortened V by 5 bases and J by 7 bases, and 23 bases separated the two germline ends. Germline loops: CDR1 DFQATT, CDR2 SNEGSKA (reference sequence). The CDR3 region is CSAPVPTEPAGTQYF. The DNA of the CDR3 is TGCAGTGCTCCAGTCCCAACGGAACCCGCAGGGACCCAGTACTTC.

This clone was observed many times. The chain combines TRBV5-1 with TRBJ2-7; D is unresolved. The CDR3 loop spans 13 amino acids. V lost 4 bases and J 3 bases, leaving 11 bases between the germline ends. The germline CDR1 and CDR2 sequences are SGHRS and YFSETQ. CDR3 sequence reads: CASSQTPGYEQYF. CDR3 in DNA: TGCGCCAGCAGCCAAACTCCAGGCTACGAGCAGTACTTC.

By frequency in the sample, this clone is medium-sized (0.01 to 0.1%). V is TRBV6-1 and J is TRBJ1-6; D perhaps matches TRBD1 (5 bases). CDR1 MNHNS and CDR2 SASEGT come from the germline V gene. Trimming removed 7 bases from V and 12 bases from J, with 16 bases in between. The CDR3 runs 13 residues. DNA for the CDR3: TGTGCCAGCACTGGGACCGCACGAGGACCCCTCCACTTT. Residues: CASTGTARGPLHF.

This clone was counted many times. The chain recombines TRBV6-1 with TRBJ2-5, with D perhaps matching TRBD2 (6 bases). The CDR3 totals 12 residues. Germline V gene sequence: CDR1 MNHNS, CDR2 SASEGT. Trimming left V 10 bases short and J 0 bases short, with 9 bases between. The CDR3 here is CAIGLNQETQYF. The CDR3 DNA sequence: TGTGCCATCGGACTAAACCAAGAGACCCAGTACTTC.

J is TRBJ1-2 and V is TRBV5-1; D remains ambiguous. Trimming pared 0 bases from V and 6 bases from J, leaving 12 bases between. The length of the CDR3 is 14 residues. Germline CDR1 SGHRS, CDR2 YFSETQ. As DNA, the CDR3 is TGCGCCAGCAGCTTGGCAATGGCAGGTAATGGCTACACCTTC. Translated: CASSLAMAGNGYTF.

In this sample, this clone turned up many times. The CDR3 DNA reads as TGTGCCAGCAGCGTAGACCCCAGCTACACCTTC. As protein: CASSVDPSYTF. This chain links TRBV7-9 with TRBJ1-2; D not certain. V was clipped by 5 bases and J by 9 bases, with 10 bases between them. CDR3 length: 11 residues. From germline, CDR1 is SEHNR and CDR2 FQNEAQ (reference sequence).

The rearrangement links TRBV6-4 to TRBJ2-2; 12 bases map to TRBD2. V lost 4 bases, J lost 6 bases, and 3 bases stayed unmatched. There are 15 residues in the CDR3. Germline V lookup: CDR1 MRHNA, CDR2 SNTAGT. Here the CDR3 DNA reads TGTGCCAGCAGTGGGACTAGCGGGACATCCGGGGAGCTGTTTTTT. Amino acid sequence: CASSGTSGTSGELFF.

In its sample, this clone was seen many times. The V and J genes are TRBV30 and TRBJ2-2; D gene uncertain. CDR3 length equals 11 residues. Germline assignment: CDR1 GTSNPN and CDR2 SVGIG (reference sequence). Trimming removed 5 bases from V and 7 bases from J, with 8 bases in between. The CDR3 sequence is CAWAVNGELFF. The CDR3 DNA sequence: TGTGCCTGGGCAGTTAACGGGGAGCTGTTTTTT.

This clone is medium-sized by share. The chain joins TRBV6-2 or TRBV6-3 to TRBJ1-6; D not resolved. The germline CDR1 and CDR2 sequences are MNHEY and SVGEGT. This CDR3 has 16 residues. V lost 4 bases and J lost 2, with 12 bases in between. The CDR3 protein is CASSFQRAAYNSPLHF. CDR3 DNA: TGTGCCAGCAGTTTCCAGAGGGCAGCCTATAATTCACCCCTCCACTTT.

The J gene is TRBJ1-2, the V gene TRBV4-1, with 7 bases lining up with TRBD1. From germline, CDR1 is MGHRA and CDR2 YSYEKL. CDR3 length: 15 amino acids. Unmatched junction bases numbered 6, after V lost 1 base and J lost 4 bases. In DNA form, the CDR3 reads TGCGCCAGCAGCCAAGTGACAGGGAGCGTCTATGGCTACACCTTC. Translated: CASSQVTGSVYGYTF.

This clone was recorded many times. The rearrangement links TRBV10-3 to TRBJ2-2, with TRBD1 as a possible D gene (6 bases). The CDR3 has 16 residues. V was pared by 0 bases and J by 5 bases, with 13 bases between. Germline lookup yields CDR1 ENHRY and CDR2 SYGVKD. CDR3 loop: CAISESLLGTTGELFF. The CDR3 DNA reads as TGTGCCATCAGTGAGTCCCTCCTGGGGACAACCGGGGAGCTGTTTTTT.

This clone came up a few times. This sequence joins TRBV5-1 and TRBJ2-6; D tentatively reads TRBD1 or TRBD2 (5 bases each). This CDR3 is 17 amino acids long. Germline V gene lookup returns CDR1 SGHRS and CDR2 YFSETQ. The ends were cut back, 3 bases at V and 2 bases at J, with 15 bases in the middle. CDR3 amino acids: CASSSVGDPPGANVLTF. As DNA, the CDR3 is TGCGCCAGCAGCTCGGTTGGGGACCCCCCTGGGGCCAACGTCCTGACTTTC.